Listed below are T cell receptor beta chains from one sample, sequenced in a study of cytomegalovirus exposure and HLA in healthy donors. Only in-frame clones appear in the TCRdb table, and some are missing; sequencing was by immunoSEQ multiplex PCR. The listing contains 150,000 to 200,000 clones. Sequencing was carried out using PBMCs. These receptors came from a man between 25 and 39 years old in good health and CMV-seronegative. Both conserved end residues are part of each CDR3. The D gene is left open where the match is weak.

DNA: TGTGCCAGCAGTCCCCGGAGACTACCAAACTACGAGCAGTACTTC
CDR3: CASSPRRLPNYEQYF
J: TRBJ2-7
V: TRBV6-5
D: NA

DNA: TGTGCCAGCAGCTTAATAGGGGGGGCGGGCGCAGATACGCAGTATTTT
CDR3: CASSLIGGAGADTQYF
J: TRBJ2-3
V: TRBV7-3
D: NA

DNA: TGTGCCAGCAGCCCAGCCCCCACAGGGAGGGATTCACCCCTCCACTTT
CDR3: CASSPAPTGRDSPLHF
J: TRBJ1-6
V: TRBV9
D: NA

DNA: TGTGCCAGCTCACCATTCCTAGCGGGAGGGACCGGGGAGCTGTTTTTT
CDR3: CASSPFLAGGTGELFF
J: TRBJ2-2
V: TRBV18
D: TRBD2

DNA: TGTGCCTGGAGTGTATTCGGCAGGGCCTACACCCACTCTGGAAACACCATATATTTT
CDR3: CAWSVFGRAYTHSGNTIYF
J: TRBJ1-3
V: TRBV30
D: NA

DNA: TGTGCCAGCAGTTACGTGGGGGCAGGCGAGGATATCTTC
CDR3: CASSYVGAGEDIF
J: TRBJ2-1
V: TRBV6-5
D: NA

DNA: TGTGCCAGCAGCTCCCGGGACAGGTCATACGAGCAGTACTTC
CDR3: CASSSRDRSYEQYF
J: TRBJ2-7
V: TRBV5-6
D: TRBD1

DNA: TGTGCCAGCAGCTTCGGAGGACTAGCGGGGACCCGAGGTGAGCAGTTCTTC
CDR3: CASSFGGLAGTRGEQFF
J: TRBJ2-1
V: TRBV11-3
D: TRBD2

DNA: TGTGCCAGCAGTCCGGACAGGGCAACTAATGAAAAACTGTTTTTT
CDR3: CASSPDRATNEKLFF
J: TRBJ1-4
V: TRBV4-2
D: TRBD1

DNA: TGTGCCAGCTTGAGGGGGAGCACAGATACGCAGTATTTT
CDR3: CASLRGSTDTQYF
J: TRBJ2-3
V: TRBV7-9
D: NA

DNA: TGTGCCAGCAGTGACATAGGGACAGATAGAGAGCAGTACTTC
CDR3: CASSDIGTDREQYF
J: TRBJ2-7
V: TRBV6-1
D: TRBD1

DNA: TGTGCCAGCAGCGACCCACTCCAGGGGACCTCGAACACCGGGGAGCTGTTTTTT
CDR3: CASSDPLQGTSNTGELFF
J: TRBJ2-2
V: TRBV9
D: NA

DNA: TGTGCCAGTAATTTAAATGGGCAGAGCTATGGCTACACCTTC
CDR3: CASNLNGQSYGYTF
J: TRBJ1-2
V: TRBV6-5
D: NA

DNA: TGTGCCAGCAGCAACAGGGGGCGCGTCGGTGAAAAACTGTTTTTT
CDR3: CASSNRGRVGEKLFF
J: TRBJ1-4
V: TRBV7-7
D: TRBD1